This TCR beta chain was sequenced for a study of prognosis after radiotherapy for stage I lung cancer. Overall study findings and caveats: Tumor-specific reactivity of the expanded TCR clones remained undetermined.

From germline, CDR1 is DFQATT and CDR2 SNEGSKA (reference sequence). The CDR3 covers 17 residues. The J segment lost 3 bases and the V segment lost 6 bases, leaving 13 bases of the junction unmatched. Genomic DNA served as the source from which two-round multiplex PCR generated TCR beta CDR3 amplicons. Individual primers that were specific to each TRBV and TRBJ gene served in first-round PCR. TCRdb independently ran MiXCR on the multiplex PCR reads; one entry per CDR3 protein. This table holds some 39,000 distinct CDR3 sequences, roughly a quarter found once. This clonotype has a count of ten or more. No antigen is known for it.

The gene calls are TRBV20-1 and TRBJ2-3; 12 bases match TRBD2. The sequence came from a donor aged 50 or older with non-small cell lung cancer. This sample comprised PBMCs, obtained before or after stereotactic body radiation therapy (not recorded which). CDR3 sequence: CSAGGGSTSGRTDTQYF. Here the CDR3 DNA reads TGCAGTGCCGGGGGGGGATCTACTAGCGGGAGGACAGATACGCAGTATTTT.